This T cell receptor (beta chain) was documented in a study of sequential checkpoint blockade in melanoma. As for the study in general: TCRbeta immunosequencing was performed on DNA from around 91 pretreatment melanoma tumor samples.

CDR3 length: 13 residues. Germline CDR1 reads MNHGY; CDR2 reads SAAAGT. Concerning this clone: Its antigen is unidentified.

Notes on the study in general: Pretreatment TIL clonality tracked with response in the nivolumab-first arm.

Using immunoSEQ multiplex PCR, the repertoire was profiled, and TCRdb retains in-frame clones only, with some absent. The repertoire consists of around 3,500 clones, with about a fifth occurring once and the leading ten covering less than 8%. Treatment here: randomized to nivolumab then ipilimumab (arm A) or the reverse (arm B). DNA-damaging chemotherapy had not been given to any patient beforehand. Specimen: tumor tissue (inferred from file names), collected from a patient given nivolumab and ipilimumab in sequence. The chain couples TRBV6-8 to TRBJ1-1, with a tentative D call TRBD1 (5 bases). The sequence was obtained from a human donor with melanoma. The CDR3, as DNA: TGTGCACAGCGCCCAGGGCCAGGCACTGAAGCTTTCTTT. Translating it yields CAQRPGPGTEAFF.